One and the same sample provided the 2 T cell receptor beta chains below, sequenced in a study of T cells in Graves' hyperthyroidism and ophthalmopathy (dated by TCRdb to about 2019). The library was produced with multiplex PCR. The sequencing machine was an Illumina HiSeq 2000. The TCR beta CDR3 regions were amplified from the RNA transcripts. The first round of RT-PCR for the TCR CDR3 was performed with the HTBI primer set and the Qiagen OneStep RT-PCR kit. TCRdb handled the public reads itself, with Q25 trimming in fastp and clone calling in MiXCR, and kept productive beta chains. Entries are consolidated by CDR3 protein sequence, retaining the most common genes and DNA. Within this sample are about 270,000 distinct CDR3 sequences, with over 20% of them counted one time only. Clones ranked in the top ten supply roughly 60% of the sample. What was sequenced was blood. All receptors come from a man between 25 and 39 years old with Graves' ophthalmopathy.

This clonotype was detected a few times. This sequence joins TRBV11-3 and TRBJ2-7, with no clear D. The CDR3 consists of 16 residues. The germline V and J ends were trimmed by 0 bases and 0 bases, with 12 bases remaining between them. Germline values: CDR1 SGHNT, CDR2 YENEEA. Here the CDR3 reads CASSLDSSVVSYEQYF. The CDR3 DNA reads TGTGCCAGCAGCTTAGATAGCAGCGTTGTCTCCTACGAGCAGTACTTC.

The chain has TRBV2 and TRBJ1-2; 8 nucleotides match TRBD1. The CDR3 covers 14 residues. Germline V gene lookup returns CDR1 SNHLY and CDR2 FYNNEI. V gave up 6 bases and J gave up 6 bases; unmatched junction bases: 9. The CDR3 nucleotides are TGTGCCAGCAGGGAACAGGGGGGCTCCCATGGCTACACCTTC. It codes for CASREQGGSHGYTF.